These T cell receptor beta chains were read from a single sample in a study of blood T cell repertoires in COVID-19. Assay: immunoSEQ multiplex PCR; the TCRdb copy retains only in-frame clones and omits some. This sample has 300,000 to 400,000 clones, with 70% to 90% found just once. The sample consisted of peripheral blood. These receptors came from a woman aged 30 to 39 with COVID-19, enrolled during active disease. Both conserved end residues are part of each CDR3.

TRBJ1-2 | TRBV3-1/TRBV3-2 | CASSPLAEVYYGYTF
TRBJ1-4 | TRBV6-6 | CATANEKLFF
TRBJ2-5 | TRBV2 | CASSATGNEETQYF
TRBJ2-1 | TRBV7-9 | CASSFSNEQFF
TRBJ2-5 | TRBV6-6 | CASTVPAGGAETQYF
TRBJ1-2 | TRBV13 | CASSLGAPVPYGYTF
TRBJ2-3 | TRBV4-3 | CASSQTRLAAGWGTQYF
TRBJ2-3 | TRBV28 | CASSSPTRTGRPQYF
TRBJ2-3 | TRBV6-2/TRBV6-3 | CASSYSGTSGRATDTQYF
TRBJ1-6 | TRBV28 | CASSITGGVNSPLHF
TRBJ1-1 | TRBV5-1 | CASSFTGTFEAFF
TRBJ1-5 | TRBV7-2 | CASSPDRWQPQHF
TRBJ2-5 | TRBV6-5 | CASRDVGLAGETQYF
TRBJ1-1 | TRBV2 | CASRVRDIRVHTEAFF
TRBJ1-1 | TRBV6-5 | CASSYLGEPLNTEAFF
TRBJ1-2 | TRBV7-2 | CASSLGLSSYGYTF
TRBJ2-7 | TRBV6-5 | CASSYSGRGAYEQYF
TRBJ2-2 | TRBV6-2/TRBV6-3 | CASSPTGPGELFF
TRBJ1-1 | TRBV9 | CASSHSQGMNTEAFF
TRBJ2-2 | TRBV5-5 | CASSLPSYLVEDGELFF
TRBJ2-4 | TRBV5-1 | CASGDRGPKNIQYF
TRBJ2-5 | TRBV18 | CASSPPFAGGPETQYF
TRBJ2-7 | TRBV7-8 | CASSLEGASSEQYF
TRBJ1-4 | TRBV19 | CASSPNLVGSGEKLFF
TRBJ2-3 | TRBV29-1 | CSVEWQGGDTQYF
TRBJ2-1 | TRBV28 | CASSLGGLAPNEQFF
TRBJ2-7 | TRBV5-6 | CASSWGDDIISYEQYF
TRBJ1-5 | TRBV19 | CASSTIWAGYSNQPQHF
TRBJ2-3 | TRBV7-2 | CASSWPRQGADTQYF
TRBJ1-2 | TRBV7-2 | CASSLGTGYGYTF
TRBJ2-2 | TRBV5-1 | CASSLGGLAGVGGELFF
TRBJ1-6 | TRBV7-9 | CASSSDRVGSPLHF
TRBJ2-3 | TRBV5-8 | CASSAAVTRGDTQYF
TRBJ2-3 | TRBV7-2 | CASSFFPAASTDTQYF
TRBJ2-3 | TRBV19 | CASSIIGQRLGDTQYF
TRBJ2-7 | TRBV19 | CASSIRTGVSSYEQYF
TRBJ2-5 | TRBV27 | CASRTIGRGQETQYF
TRBJ1-5 | TRBV19 | CASWGQSNQPQHF
TRBJ1-2 | TRBV15 | CATSRDREGGYTF
TRBJ1-2 | TRBV25-1 | CASRGHPNYGYTF
TRBJ1-2 | TRBV27 | CASSTRGDYGYTF
TRBJ2-7 | TRBV15 | CATSRGGVDEQYF
TRBJ1-1 | TRBV28 | CASSFGGLGAEAFF
TRBJ1-2 | TRBV24-1 | CATSPPPGVYGYTF
TRBJ1-5 | TRBV7-9 | CASSLGRMGGRNQPQHF
TRBJ2-1 | TRBV11-2 | CASRTSGGHNEQFF
TRBJ2-3 | TRBV7-2 | CASSAGLAADTQYF
TRBJ2-2 | TRBV4-3 | CASSQEARSSGELFF
TRBJ2-1 | TRBV3-1/TRBV3-2 | CASSPGLAGGMSSYNEQFF
TRBJ2-2 | TRBV5-8 | CASSLHTGELFF
TRBJ2-1 | TRBV5-1 | CASSLDNYYNEQFF
TRBJ1-4 | TRBV15 | CATSSGFARTEEKLFF
TRBJ1-5 | TRBV5-1 | CASSPGTFSNQPQHF
TRBJ2-1 | TRBV5-4 | CASSSGLAGGNEQFF
TRBJ2-7 | TRBV4-3 | CASSRRVLEGYEQYF
TRBJ1-1 | TRBV7-2 | CASSLQGDTEAFF
TRBJ2-3 | TRBV21-1 | CASSKRDRTTDTQYF